This T cell receptor beta chain was observed in a study of brain T cells in children with intractable seizures. Germline V gives CDR1 MNHEY, CDR2 SVGAGI. V was cut by 5 bases and J by 6 bases, with 17 bases left in between. This CDR3 contains 14 residues. Time point noted: blood from clinic visit 5 months post-surgery; TSC patient then seizure free. The sequenced cases were selected for having the highest brain T cell transcript signatures. Only in-frame clones appear in the TCRdb table, and some are missing; sequencing was by immunoSEQ multiplex PCR. The table includes about 320,000 clones, 93% detected once.

V gene TRBV6-5 combines with J gene TRBJ2-7; possible D gene TRBD2, 5 bases. Material: peripheral blood, obtained more than 4 months after surgery. The receptor comes from a boy under three years old with tuberous sclerosis and intractable seizures. CDR3 in amino acids: CASSSDPIGGEQYF. The CDR3 bases are TGTGCCAGCAGTAGCGATCCTATCGGAGGCGAGCAGTACTTC.